Below are 6 T cell receptor beta chains sequenced from a single sample in a study. Each CDR3 protein is one row after TCRdb ran MiXCR on the RT-PCR reads. The table includes about 680,000 distinct CDR3 sequences, about 14% detected once. Input material: memory CD4+ T cells from blood. The receptors derive from a female donor in good health, serving as a healthy control.

This clonotype has at least ten counts. This rearrangement joins TRBV20-1 to TRBJ1-3; tentative D call: TRBD1 (5 bases). The germline V gene has CDR1 DFQATT and CDR2 SNEGSKA (reference sequence). Trimming shortened V by 4 bases and J by 2 bases, and 18 bases separated the two germline ends. This CDR3 comprises 16 residues. CDR3 DNA: TGCAGTGCTATCGGGGCAGGGCGAAAGGCTGGAAACACCATATATTTT. Protein: CSAIGAGRKAGNTIYF.

The chain is built from TRBV27 and TRBJ2-1; TRBD2 might be the D (6 bases). CDR3 length: 14 residues. Germline assignment: CDR1 MNHEY and CDR2 SMNVEV (reference sequence). Trimming shortened V by 7 bases and J by 9 bases, and 19 bases separated the two germline ends. CDR3 bases: TGTGCCAGCACCCGGGACTCCGCAAGTAGTGAGCAGTTCTTC. Its protein is CASTRDSASSEQFF.

The chain carries TRBV7-9 and TRBJ1-1; TRBD1 matches 8 bases. The germline gives CDR1 SEHNR, CDR2 FQNEAQ (reference sequence). The CDR3 length is 13 residues. Germline trimming cut 0 bases from V and 12 bases from J; bases unmatched to any gene: 6. The chain's CDR3 is CASSLAPTGGTFF. The CDR3 coding sequence is TGTGCCAGCAGCTTAGCTCCTACAGGGGGAACTTTCTTT.

This clonotype was counted a few times. V gene TRBV20-1 combines with J gene TRBJ2-1, with D unresolved. CDR1 is DFQATT and CDR2 is SNEGSKA in the germline V gene (reference sequence). The CDR3 contains 11 residues. Trimming left V 0 bases short and J 15 bases short, with 12 bases between. The CDR3 DNA reads as TGCAGTGCTAGAGATCAACCTGGTACGTTCTTC. This translates into CSARDQPGTFF.

The CDR3: CASSPLISAENTEAFF. The DNA of the CDR3 is TGTGCCAGCAGCCCGCTCATATCGGCCGAGAACACTGAAGCTTTCTTT. The rearrangement links TRBV14 to TRBJ1-1; no clear D. The V gene's germline CDR1 is SGHDN and CDR2 FVKESK. The CDR3 sequence is 16 residues long. With 4 bases removed from V and 1 base from J, the gap between germline ends came to 16 bases.

The rearrangement uses TRBV30 and TRBJ1-1; a possible D gene is TRBD1 (6 bases). Germline-derived CDR1 and CDR2 are GTSNPN and SVGIG (reference sequence). Deletions cut 0 bases from V and 3 bases from J, with 14 bases between. The CDR3 consists of 15 residues. The CDR3 DNA reads TGTGCCTGGAGTGTGACGGGGGCAGCGGACACTGAAGCTTTCTTT. As protein: CAWSVTGAADTEAFF.